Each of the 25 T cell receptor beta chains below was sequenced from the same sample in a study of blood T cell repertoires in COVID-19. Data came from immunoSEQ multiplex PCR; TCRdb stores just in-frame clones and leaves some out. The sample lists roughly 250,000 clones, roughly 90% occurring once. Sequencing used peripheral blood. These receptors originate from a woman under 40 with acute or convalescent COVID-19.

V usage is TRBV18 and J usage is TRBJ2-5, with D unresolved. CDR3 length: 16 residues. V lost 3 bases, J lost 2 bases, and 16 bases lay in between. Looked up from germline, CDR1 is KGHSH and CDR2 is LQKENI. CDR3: CASSPIGLGKQETQYF. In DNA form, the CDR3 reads TGTGCCAGCTCACCGATAGGCCTAGGAAAACAAGAGACCCAGTACTTC.

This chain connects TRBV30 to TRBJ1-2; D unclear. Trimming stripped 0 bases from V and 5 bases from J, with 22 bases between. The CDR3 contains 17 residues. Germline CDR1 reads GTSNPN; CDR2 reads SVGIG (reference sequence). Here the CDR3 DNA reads TGTGCCTGGAGTGTTCGGTCAGGATCCCTCATTAGTTATGGCTACACCTTC. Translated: CAWSVRSGSLISYGYTF.

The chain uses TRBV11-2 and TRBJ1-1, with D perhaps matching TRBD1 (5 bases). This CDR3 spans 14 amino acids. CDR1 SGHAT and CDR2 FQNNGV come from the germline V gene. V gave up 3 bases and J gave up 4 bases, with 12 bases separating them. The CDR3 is CASSFQGLSTEAFF. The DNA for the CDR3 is TGTGCCAGCAGCTTCCAGGGTCTCTCCACTGAAGCTTTCTTT. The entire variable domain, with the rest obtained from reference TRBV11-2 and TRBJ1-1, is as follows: EAGVAQSPRYKIIEKRQSVAFWCNPISGHATLYWYQQILGQGPKLLIQFQNNGVVDDSQLPKDRFSAERLKGVDSTLKIQPAKLEDSAVYLCASSFQGLSTEAFFGQGTRLTVV.

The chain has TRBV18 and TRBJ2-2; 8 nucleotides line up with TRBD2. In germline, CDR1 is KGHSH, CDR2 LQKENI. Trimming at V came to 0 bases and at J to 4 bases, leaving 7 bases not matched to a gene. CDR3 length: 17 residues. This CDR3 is CASSPPSGRASTGELFF. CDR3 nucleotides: TGTGCCAGCTCACCACCGTCCGGGAGGGCCAGCACCGGGGAGCTGTTTTTT.

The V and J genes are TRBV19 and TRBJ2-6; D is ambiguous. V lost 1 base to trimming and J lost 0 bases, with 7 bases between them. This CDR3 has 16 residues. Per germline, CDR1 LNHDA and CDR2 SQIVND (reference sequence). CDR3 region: CASSIVEYSGANVLTF. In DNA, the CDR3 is TGTGCCAGTAGTATAGTTGAGTACTCTGGGGCCAACGTCCTGACTTTC.

The CDR3 nucleotides read TGTGCCAGCAGTCTTAGCGGATACTCCTACGAGCAGTACTTC. Residues: CASSLSGYSYEQYF. The V and J genes are TRBV27 and TRBJ2-7; D is perhaps TRBD2 (6 bases). Germline assignment: CDR1 MNHEY and CDR2 SMNVEV (reference sequence). V was trimmed by 5 bases and J by 0 bases, leaving 11 bases between them. The CDR3 totals 14 residues.

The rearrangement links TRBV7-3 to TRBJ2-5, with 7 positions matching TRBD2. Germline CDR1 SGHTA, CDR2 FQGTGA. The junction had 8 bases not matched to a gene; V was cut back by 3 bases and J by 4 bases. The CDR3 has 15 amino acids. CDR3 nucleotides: TGTGCCAGCAGCTTGGGCGGGAGCAACATAGAGACCCAGTACTTC. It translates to CASSLGGSNIETQYF.

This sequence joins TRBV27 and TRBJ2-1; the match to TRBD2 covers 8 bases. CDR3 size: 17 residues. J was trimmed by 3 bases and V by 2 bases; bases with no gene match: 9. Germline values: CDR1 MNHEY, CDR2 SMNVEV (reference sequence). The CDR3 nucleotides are TGTGCCAGCAGTTTAGGATTAGCGGGACGGGACTACAATGAGCAGTTCTTC. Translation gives CASSLGLAGRDYNEQFF.

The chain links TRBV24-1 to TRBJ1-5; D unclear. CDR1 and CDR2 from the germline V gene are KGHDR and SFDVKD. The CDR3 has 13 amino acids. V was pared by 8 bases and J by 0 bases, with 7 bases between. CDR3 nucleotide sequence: TGTGCCACCACTCAGGATAGCAATCAGCCCCAGCATTTT. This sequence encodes CATTQDSNQPQHF.

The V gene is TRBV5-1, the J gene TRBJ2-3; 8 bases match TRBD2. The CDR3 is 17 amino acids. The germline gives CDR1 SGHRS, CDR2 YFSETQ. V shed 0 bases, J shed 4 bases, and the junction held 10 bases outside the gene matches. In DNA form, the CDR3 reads TGCGCCAGCAGCTTGGCCGAGACGGGAGGGCCGGCAGATACGCAGTATTTT. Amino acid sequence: CASSLAETGGPADTQYF.

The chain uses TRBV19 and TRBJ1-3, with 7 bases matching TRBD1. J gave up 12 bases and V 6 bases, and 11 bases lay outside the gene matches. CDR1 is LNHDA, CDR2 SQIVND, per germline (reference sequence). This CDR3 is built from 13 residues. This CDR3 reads CASRTTMGQNIYF. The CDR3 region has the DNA TGTGCCAGTAGGACCACCATGGGACAGAACATATATTTT.

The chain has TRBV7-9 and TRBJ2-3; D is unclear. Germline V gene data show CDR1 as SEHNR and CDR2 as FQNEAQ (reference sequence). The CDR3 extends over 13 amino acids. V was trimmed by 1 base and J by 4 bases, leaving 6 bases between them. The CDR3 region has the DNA TGTGCCAGCAGCTTAGACTCCCCAGATACGCAGTATTTT. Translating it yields CASSLDSPDTQYF.

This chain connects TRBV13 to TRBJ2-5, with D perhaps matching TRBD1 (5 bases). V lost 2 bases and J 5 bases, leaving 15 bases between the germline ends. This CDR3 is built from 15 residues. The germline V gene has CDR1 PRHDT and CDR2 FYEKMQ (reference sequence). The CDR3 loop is CASSLKGGARETQYF. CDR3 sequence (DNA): TGTGCCAGCAGCTTAAAAGGTGGGGCTCGCGAGACCCAGTACTTC. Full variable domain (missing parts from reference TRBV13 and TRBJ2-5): AAGVIQSPRHLIKEKRETATLKCYPIPRHDTVYWYQQGPGQDPQFLISFYEKMQSDKGSIPDRFSAQQFSDYHSELNMSSLELGDSALYFCASSLKGGARETQYFGPGTRLLVL.

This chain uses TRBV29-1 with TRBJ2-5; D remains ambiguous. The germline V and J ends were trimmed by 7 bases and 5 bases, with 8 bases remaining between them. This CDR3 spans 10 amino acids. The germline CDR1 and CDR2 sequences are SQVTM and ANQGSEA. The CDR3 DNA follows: TGCAGCGCTGCGTCGGAGACCCAGTACTTC. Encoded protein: CSAASETQYF.

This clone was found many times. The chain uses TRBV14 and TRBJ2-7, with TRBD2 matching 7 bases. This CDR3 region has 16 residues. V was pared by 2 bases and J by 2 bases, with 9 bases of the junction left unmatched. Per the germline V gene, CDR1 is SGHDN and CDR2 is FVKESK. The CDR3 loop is CASSQRGGGRTYEQYF. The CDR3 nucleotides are TGTGCCAGCAGCCAAAGAGGCGGGGGAAGAACCTACGAGCAGTACTTC. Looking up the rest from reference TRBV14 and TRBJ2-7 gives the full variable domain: EAGVTQFPSHSVIEKGQTVTLRCDPISGHDNLYWYRRVMGKEIKFLLHFVKESKQDESGMPNNRFLAERTGGTYSTLKVQPAELEDSGVYFCASSQRGGGRTYEQYFGPGTRLTVT.

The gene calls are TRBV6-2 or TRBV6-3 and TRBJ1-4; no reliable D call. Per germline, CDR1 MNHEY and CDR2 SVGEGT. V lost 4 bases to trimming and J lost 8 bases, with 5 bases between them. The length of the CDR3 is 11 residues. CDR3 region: CASSWAEKLFF. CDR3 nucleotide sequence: TGTGCCAGCAGTTGGGCAGAAAAACTGTTTTTT.

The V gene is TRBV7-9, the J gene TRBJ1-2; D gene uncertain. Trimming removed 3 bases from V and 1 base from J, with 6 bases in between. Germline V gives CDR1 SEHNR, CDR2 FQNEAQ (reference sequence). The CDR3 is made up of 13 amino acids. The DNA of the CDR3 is TGTGCCAGCAGCTTCTACAGTAACTATGGCTACACCTTC. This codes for CASSFYSNYGYTF.

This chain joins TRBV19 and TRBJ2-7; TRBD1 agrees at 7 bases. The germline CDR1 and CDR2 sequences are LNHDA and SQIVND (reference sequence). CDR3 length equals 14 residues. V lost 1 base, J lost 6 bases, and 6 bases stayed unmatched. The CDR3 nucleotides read TGTGCCAGTAGTATAGTGGGGACAGCGGTCGAGCAGTACTTC. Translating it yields CASSIVGTAVEQYF.

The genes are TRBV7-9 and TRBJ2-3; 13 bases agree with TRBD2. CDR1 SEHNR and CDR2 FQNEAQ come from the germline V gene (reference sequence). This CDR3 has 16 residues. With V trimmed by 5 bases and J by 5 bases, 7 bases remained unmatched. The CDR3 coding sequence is TGTGCCAGCAGCCCCGGACTAGCGGGAGTCGTAGATACGCAGTATTTT. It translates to CASSPGLAGVVDTQYF.

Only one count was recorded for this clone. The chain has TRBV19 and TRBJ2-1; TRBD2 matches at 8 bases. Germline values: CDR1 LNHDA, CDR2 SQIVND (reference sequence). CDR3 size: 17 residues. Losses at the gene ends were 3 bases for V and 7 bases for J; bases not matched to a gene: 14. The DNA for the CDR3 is TGTGCCAGTAGTATTTTTCTTTTGGCGGGAGGAGGGAATGAGCAGTTCTTC. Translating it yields CASSIFLLAGGGNEQFF.

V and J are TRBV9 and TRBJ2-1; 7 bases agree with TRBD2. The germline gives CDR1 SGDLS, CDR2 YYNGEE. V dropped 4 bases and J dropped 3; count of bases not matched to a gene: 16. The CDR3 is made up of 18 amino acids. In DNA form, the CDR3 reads TGTGCCAGCAGCCGTCCCATATCGCGGGTAGCGGGCTACAATGAGCAGTTCTTC. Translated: CASSRPISRVAGYNEQFF.

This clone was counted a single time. The CDR3 nucleotides read TGTGCCGTAGCGGGACTAGCGGCCTACGAGCAGTACTTC. This gives the protein CAVAGLAAYEQYF. The V gene is TRBV6-5, the J gene TRBJ2-7; TRBD2 agrees at 11 bases. CDR1 is MNHEY and CDR2 is SVGAGI in the germline V gene. This CDR3 has 13 amino acids. Trimming cost V 11 bases and J 2 bases; bases outside gene matches: 5.

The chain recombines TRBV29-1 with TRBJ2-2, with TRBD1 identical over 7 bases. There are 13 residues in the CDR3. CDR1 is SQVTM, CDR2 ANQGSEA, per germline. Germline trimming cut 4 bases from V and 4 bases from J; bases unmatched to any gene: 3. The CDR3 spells CSVGQGTTGELFF. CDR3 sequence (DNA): TGCAGCGTTGGACAGGGCACCACCGGGGAGCTGTTTTTT.

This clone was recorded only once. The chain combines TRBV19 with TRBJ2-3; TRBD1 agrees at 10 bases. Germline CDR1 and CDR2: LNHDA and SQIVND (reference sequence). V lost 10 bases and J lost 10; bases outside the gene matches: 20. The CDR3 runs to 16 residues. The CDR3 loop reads CATTPWGTGVPRAQYF. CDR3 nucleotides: TGTGCCACAACCCCCTGGGGGACAGGGGTTCCTCGGGCGCAGTATTTT.

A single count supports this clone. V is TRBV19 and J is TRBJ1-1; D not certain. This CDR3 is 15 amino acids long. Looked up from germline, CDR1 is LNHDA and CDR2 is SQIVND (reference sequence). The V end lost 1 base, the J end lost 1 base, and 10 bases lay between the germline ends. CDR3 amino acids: CASSIAPRPNTEAFF. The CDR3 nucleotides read TGTGCCAGTAGTATAGCCCCGAGGCCGAACACTGAAGCTTTCTTT.